This T cell receptor beta chain was identified in a study of CD8+ T cells in alopecia areata. Study results and limitations: Having just one nonresponder leaves the connection between baseline CD8+ expansion and response unresolved. Many expanded lesional clones persisted in scalp and blood during tofacitinib.

The CDR3 sequence is 12 residues long. Germline V CDR1 and CDR2: GTSNPN, SVGIG (reference sequence). The treatment denotes: oral pan-JAK inhibitor, 5-10 mg twice daily. Punch biopsies of lesional scalp, plus peripheral blood, were taken from alopecia areata patients. This clone appeared a few times. What it binds is not known. Extraction and reverse transcription of RNA yielded cDNA as the sequencing template. Clones were read by immunoSEQ multiplex PCR, and TCRdb kept only the in-frame ones, dropping some. In the table there are nearly 95,000 clones, more than 65% of which are singletons. The TCR was taken from a human donor with alopecia areata. The genes are TRBV30 and TRBJ2-5; a possible D gene is TRBD1 (5 bases). The closer fit of TRBJ2-7 to the DNA end suggests the J call may be wrong. The sequencing here drew on CD8+ T cells sorted from blood, taken at week 44, from a patient treated with tofacitinib. CDR3 sequence (DNA): TGTGCCTGGAGTATAGGGGTTTACGAGCAGTACTTC. Residues: CAWSIGVYEQYF.